The 28 T cell receptor beta chains listed next were all sequenced from one sample in a study of identifying expanded T cells in peripheral blood. Repertoires were generated with immunoSEQ multiplex PCR, while TCRdb's copy carries only in-frame clones and drops some. The sample records 70,000 or so clones, about 90% being singletons. Sequenced material: blood. These receptors originate from a person between 18 and 75 years old in good health.

This chain links TRBV10-1 with TRBJ2-1; 8 bases are a match to TRBD1. The CDR3 consists of 13 residues. Unmatched junction bases numbered 8, after V lost 11 bases and J lost 5 bases. Germline CDR1 is WNHNN and CDR2 is SYGVQD (reference sequence). The DNA of the CDR3 is TGCGCCGACCGAGACAGGGGCCACAATGAGCAGTTCTTC. The encoded protein is CADRDRGHNEQFF.

This clone showed up just once. This chain uses TRBV5-4 with TRBJ1-1; the D gene is possibly TRBD1 (5 bases). This CDR3 has 14 residues. Per the germline V gene, CDR1 is SGHNT and CDR2 is YYREEE (reference sequence). Trimming took 0 bases from V and 3 from J, leaving 9 bases between them. Here the CDR3 reads CASSLGGGYTEAFF. CDR3 nucleotides: TGTGCCAGCAGCTTGGGTGGGGGGTACACTGAAGCTTTCTTT.

The chain links TRBV6-1 to TRBJ1-1, with 7 bases that match TRBD1. CDR1 and CDR2 (germline): MNHNS, SASEGT. The V and J ends lost 7 bases and 5 bases, in that order; junction bases with no gene match: 10. This CDR3 has 14 amino acids. In DNA form, the CDR3 reads TGTGCCAGCACCAGGGGGTTGGTTGGGACTGAAGCTTTCTTT. Its protein is CASTRGLVGTEAFF.

V and J are TRBV4-3 and TRBJ1-2; 9 bases agree with TRBD1. V was pared by 1 base and J by 8 bases, with 8 bases of the junction left unmatched. From germline, CDR1 is LGHNA and CDR2 YSLEER. This CDR3 is built from 15 residues. As DNA, the CDR3 is TGCGCCAGCAGCCAAGCGTCGGGACAGGGAAGGGGCTACACCTTC. It specifies CASSQASGQGRGYTF.

This sequence joins TRBV7-3 and TRBJ2-7; TRBD2 aligns across 7 bases. The trim removed 0 bases at V and 3 bases at J, leaving 5 bases unmatched. CDR3 length: 15 residues. CDR1 SGHTA and CDR2 FQGTGA come from the germline V gene. The CDR3 spells CASSLTASGFYEQYF. Here the CDR3 DNA reads TGTGCCAGCAGCTTAACTGCTAGCGGATTCTACGAGCAGTACTTC.

The V and J genes are TRBV7-9 and TRBJ2-2, with 12 bases aligning to TRBD2. The germline CDR1 and CDR2 sequences are SEHNR and FQNEAQ (reference sequence). The CDR3 covers 14 residues. Trimming cost V 8 bases and J 4 bases; bases outside gene matches: 2. CDR3 loop: CASQGLAGTGELFF. In DNA, the CDR3 is TGTGCCAGCCAGGGACTAGCGGGCACCGGGGAGCTGTTTTTT.

The CDR3 is CATSRDRGSWANVLTF. CDR3 nucleotide sequence: TGTGCCACCAGCAGAGATAGGGGTTCTTGGGCCAACGTCCTGACTTTC. The chain recombines TRBV15 with TRBJ2-6, with D possibly matching TRBD1 (5 bases). Looked up from germline, CDR1 is LNHNV and CDR2 is YYDKDF (reference sequence). V was shortened by 0 bases and J by 5 bases, with 11 bases between the two germline ends. The CDR3 has 16 amino acids. Looking up the rest from reference TRBV15 and TRBJ2-6 gives the full variable domain: DAMVIQNPRYQVTQFGKPVTLSCSQTLNHNVMYWYQQKSSQAPKLLFHYYDKDFNNEADTPDNFQSRRPNTSFCFLDIRSPGLGDTAMYLCATSRDRGSWANVLTFGAGSRLTVL.

The gene calls are TRBV28 and TRBJ2-1; D is undetermined. The V gene lost 5 bases and the J gene lost 0 bases, with 5 bases spanning the gap. Germline lookup yields CDR1 MDHEN and CDR2 SYDVKM. This CDR3 contains 13 residues. The CDR3 here is CASSGSSYNEQFF. The CDR3 bases are TGTGCCAGCAGTGGTAGCTCCTACAATGAGCAGTTCTTC.

The J gene is TRBJ2-7, the V gene TRBV4-3, with 9 bases matching TRBD2. Per the germline V gene, CDR1 is LGHNA and CDR2 is YSLEER. The CDR3 contains 15 residues. V dropped 0 bases and J dropped 3; count of bases not matched to a gene: 3. CDR3 sequence reads: CASSQEWRGGYEQYF. The DNA of the CDR3 is TGCGCCAGCAGCCAAGAGTGGCGGGGGGGCTACGAGCAGTACTTC.

V gene TRBV9 combines with J gene TRBJ2-1; no definite D call. V lost 0 bases and J 0 bases, leaving 7 bases between the germline ends. The CDR3 is 15 residues long. Per germline, CDR1 SGDLS and CDR2 YYNGEE. The CDR3 spells CASSVGVSSYNEQFF. The CDR3, as DNA: TGTGCCAGCAGCGTAGGCGTGAGCTCCTACAATGAGCAGTTCTTC.

The chain is built from TRBV15 and TRBJ1-1; the D gene is possibly TRBD1 (5 bases). The CDR3 totals 14 residues. Germline V gene data show CDR1 as LNHNV and CDR2 as YYDKDF (reference sequence). Trimming removed 0 bases at V and 6 bases at J, with 11 bases between. The CDR3 bases are TGTGCCACCAGCAGAGATGGGGCAGACGCTGAAGCTTTCTTT. This codes for CATSRDGADAEAFF.

The chain combines TRBV13 with TRBJ2-1, with 9 bases aligning to TRBD1. Germline V CDR1 and CDR2: PRHDT, FYEKMQ (reference sequence). The CDR3 runs 15 residues. The ends lost 4 bases at V and 8 bases at J; junction bases unmatched: 9. Here the CDR3 reads CASSYPRTGVHEQFF. CDR3 in DNA: TGTGCCAGCAGCTACCCCCGGACAGGGGTACATGAGCAGTTCTTC.

Turning to this clone: One end of the junction is discordant with germline, which a read error may explain. This chain links TRBV19 with TRBJ2-7; 7 nucleotides line up with TRBD1. The germline gives CDR1 LNHDA, CDR2 SQIVND (reference sequence). There are 13 residues in the CDR3. The CDR3 protein is CASTGTDSNEQYF. CDR3 nucleotide sequence: TGTGCCAGTACCGGGACAGACTCCAACGAGCAGTACTTC.

This clone showed up just a few times. This chain joins TRBV2 and TRBJ1-6; D gene unclear. This CDR3 is 11 amino acids long. V lost 6 bases and J 8 bases, leaving 5 bases between the germline ends. CDR1 and CDR2 (germline): SNHLY, FYNNEI. This chain's CDR3 is CASSRDSPLHF. In nucleotides, the CDR3 is TGTGCCAGCAGCCGGGATTCACCCCTCCACTTT. Full variable domain (rest looked up from reference TRBV2 and TRBJ1-6): EPEVTQTPSHQVTQMGQEVILRCVPISNHLYFYWYRQILGQKVEFLVSFYNNEISEKSEIFDDQFSVERPDGSNFTLKIRSTKLEDSAMYFCASSRDSPLHFGNGTRLTVT.

The chain employs TRBV12-5 and TRBJ2-7; 7 nucleotides agree with TRBD1. V shed 0 bases and J 1 base; nucleotides not matched to a gene: 6. The CDR3 is made up of 16 amino acids. Germline loops: CDR1 LGHNT, CDR2 FRNRAP. The CDR3 DNA reads as TGTGCTAGTGGTTTGGTACTAGGGACAGAATCCTACGAGCAGTACTTC. This sequence encodes CASGLVLGTESYEQYF.

The rearrangement joins TRBV9 to TRBJ2-2, with D possibly being TRBD2 (6 bases). The V and J ends lost 4 bases and 2 bases respectively, with 12 bases between them. The CDR3 is 15 amino acids. In germline, CDR1 is SGDLS, CDR2 YYNGEE. The CDR3 loop reads CASSSGRSNTGELFF. In DNA form, the CDR3 reads TGTGCCAGCAGCTCTGGGAGGTCCAACACCGGGGAGCTGTTTTTT.

The CDR3 DNA reads as TGTGCCAGCAGCCTATCAGGACGCCAGTTCTTC. Translation gives CASSLSGRQFF. The J gene is TRBJ2-1, the V gene TRBV5-4; D not certain. Per the germline V gene, CDR1 is SGHNT and CDR2 is YYREEE (reference sequence). Trimming stripped 4 bases from V and 13 bases from J, with 12 bases between. The CDR3 is made up of 11 amino acids.

The chain uses TRBV6-5 and TRBJ2-2; D is possibly TRBD2 (5 bases). V lost 2 bases and J 1 base, leaving 8 bases between the germline ends. From germline, CDR1 is MNHEY and CDR2 SVGAGI. This CDR3 is 15 amino acids long. The CDR3 is CASSYRTVNTGELFF. CDR3 coding DNA: TGTGCCAGCAGTTACCGGACTGTGAACACCGGGGAGCTGTTTTTT.

The V gene is TRBV7-2, the J gene TRBJ2-7; D may correspond to TRBD1 or TRBD2 (5 bases each). CDR3 size: 15 residues. Germline loops: CDR1 SGHTA, CDR2 FQGNSA. The V and J ends lost 2 bases and 0 bases respectively, with 11 bases between them. The CDR3 region is CASSLLGDYSYEQYF. The CDR3 DNA is TGTGCCAGCAGCTTATTGGGGGATTACTCCTACGAGCAGTACTTC. The full variable domain, completed using reference TRBV7-2 and TRBJ2-7, is GAGVSQSPSNKVTEKGKDVELRCDPISGHTALYWYRQSLGQGLEFLIYFQGNSAPDKSGLPSDRFSAERTGGSVSTLTIQRTQQEDSAVYLCASSLLGDYSYEQYFGPGTRLTVT.

This clone has just a few counts. In DNA form, the CDR3 reads TGTGCCAGCAGTGAAGGGCAGGCCCGGGGCTACACCTTC. Translation gives CASSEGQARGYTF. This chain connects TRBV2 to TRBJ1-2; D is unresolved. The germline V gene encodes CDR1 SNHLY and CDR2 FYNNEI. The CDR3 is 13 residues long. V gave up 1 base and J gave up 8 bases, with 11 bases separating them.

This sequence joins TRBV6-6 and TRBJ1-1; D ambiguous. Trimming cost V 8 bases and J 6 bases, with 4 bases left between them. The germline V gene encodes CDR1 MNHNY and CDR2 SVGAGI (reference sequence). The CDR3 runs to 9 residues. The CDR3 is CASGAEAFF. The DNA of the CDR3 is TGTGCCAGCGGGGCTGAAGCTTTCTTT.

This sequence joins TRBV19 and TRBJ1-2; D not resolved. Germline CDR1 and CDR2: LNHDA and SQIVND (reference sequence). This CDR3 is 14 amino acids long. V was cut by 7 bases and J by 2 bases, with 14 bases left in between. In nucleotides, the CDR3 is TGTGCCAGTACTGAGGCGGGGTTGAACTATGGCTACACCTTC. It encodes CASTEAGLNYGYTF.

This chain links TRBV5-4 with TRBJ2-1; TRBD2 matches at 7 bases. The CDR3 is 15 amino acids. With 1 base clipped from V and 7 bases from J, the junction kept 8 bases outside the gene matches. Germline CDR1 and CDR2: SGHNT and YYREEE (reference sequence). In DNA, the CDR3 is TGTGCCAGCAGCTTGCGCCGGGAGGTAGGAAATGAGCAGTTCTTC. Amino acid sequence: CASSLRREVGNEQFF.

V and J are TRBV6-5 and TRBJ1-5, with D unresolved. CDR1 and CDR2 (germline): MNHEY, SVGAGI. CDR3 length: 15 amino acids. V was shortened by 4 bases and J by 0 bases, with 10 bases between the two germline ends. For the CDR3, the DNA is TGTGCCAGCAGTTGGAGCCGGGATAGCAATCAGCCCCAGCATTTT. This encodes CASSWSRDSNQPQHF.

The chain employs TRBV29-1 and TRBJ2-5; a weak D match, TRBD1 (7 bases). The CDR3 is 13 amino acids. V was clipped by 4 bases and J by 5 bases, with 14 bases between them. CDR1 and CDR2 (germline): SQVTM, ANQGSEA. CDR3 region: CSVGQGGSETQYF. The CDR3 DNA sequence: TGCAGCGTTGGGCAGGGGGGTTCGGAGACCCAGTACTTC.

Here the CDR3 DNA reads TGTGCCAGCAGTTACTCAGATACGCAGTATTTT. It specifies CASSYSDTQYF. The chain recombines TRBV6-5 with TRBJ2-3; D unresolved. CDR3 length: 11 amino acids. V was trimmed by 0 bases and J by 5 bases, leaving 0 bases between them. In germline, CDR1 is MNHEY, CDR2 SVGAGI.

CDR3 region: CATKDDASPGGANVLTF. In DNA, the CDR3 is TGTGCCACGAAGGATGACGCCTCCCCCGGGGGGGCCAACGTCCTGACTTTC. The chain is built from TRBV19 and TRBJ2-6; D not resolved. Germline CDR1 is LNHDA and CDR2 is SQIVND (reference sequence). The CDR3 extends over 17 amino acids. The V end lost 10 bases, the J end lost 4 bases, and 23 bases lay between the germline ends. Looking up the rest from reference TRBV19 and TRBJ2-6 gives the full variable domain: DGGITQSPKYLFRKEGQNVTLSCEQNLNHDAMYWYRQDPGQGLRLIYYSQIVNDFQKGDIAEGYSVSREKKESFPLTVTSAQKNPTAFYLCATKDDASPGGANVLTFGAGSRLTVL.

The V call is TRBV6-1, the J call TRBJ2-7; 10 nucleotides agree with TRBD1. The CDR3 loop spans 13 amino acids. The trim removed 6 bases at V and 4 bases at J, leaving 3 bases unmatched. Germline-derived CDR1 and CDR2 are MNHNS and SASEGT. This chain's CDR3 is CASRGQGMYEQYF. Written as DNA, the CDR3 is TGTGCCAGCAGGGGACAGGGGATGTACGAGCAGTACTTC.